This passage covers 11 T cell receptor beta chains from one sample sequenced in a study of human T cells and chemical hapten exposure. Each CDR3 protein is one row after TCRdb ran MiXCR on the RACE reads. This table holds about 380,000 distinct CDR3 sequences, around 6% found once. As to time point: patch test 2, 6 weeks after DPC sensitization. Specified treatment: therapeutic diphenylcyclopropenone sensitization with weekly scalp DPC. The material sequenced was whole blood, taken in connection with sensitization to the hapten diphenylcyclopropenone (DPC). Every receptor here comes from a woman aged 18-29 years with alopecia areata. Some clones in this sample may be carry-over from other donors' samples.

The sample holds many counts of this clonotype. The chain uses TRBV6-1 and TRBJ1-4; no firm D call. This CDR3 contains 14 residues. Germline V lookup: CDR1 MNHNS, CDR2 SASEGT. V was clipped by 7 bases and J by 7 bases, with 16 bases between them. In DNA form, the CDR3 reads TGTGCCAGCAAGCGCGGACGGGATGGTGAAAAACTGTTTTTT. As protein: CASKRGRDGEKLFF.

The table lists this clonotype with a few counts. The rearrangement joins TRBV20-1 to TRBJ1-1; 7 bases agree with TRBD1. Per the germline V gene, CDR1 is DFQATT and CDR2 is SNEGSKA (reference sequence). The CDR3 length is 13 residues. The junction had 9 bases not matched to a gene; V was cut back by 6 bases and J by 5 bases. CDR3 DNA sequence: TGCAGTGCGCCTAGACAGGGAAGGACTGAAGCTTTCTTT. Its translation: CSAPRQGRTEAFF.

This clonotype has ten or more counts. The rearrangement links TRBV10-3 to TRBJ1-4, with D possibly matching TRBD1 (5 bases). V lost 3 bases and J lost 4, with 12 bases in between. The CDR3 runs 15 residues. The germline gives CDR1 ENHRY, CDR2 SYGVKD. CDR3 amino acids: CAISEMAGLNEKLFF. The DNA for the CDR3 is TGTGCCATCAGTGAAATGGCAGGGCTTAATGAAAAACTGTTTTTT.

This clonotype was seen more than once but under ten times. The rearrangement joins TRBV7-9 to TRBJ1-4; D is perhaps TRBD1 (5 bases). The CDR3 covers 15 residues. V was cut by 2 bases and J by 4 bases, with 11 bases left in between. Germline CDR1 reads SEHNR; CDR2 reads FQNEAQ (reference sequence). CDR3 in amino acids: CASSLQQGFNEKLFF. Here the CDR3 DNA reads TGTGCCAGCAGCTTACAGCAGGGCTTTAATGAAAAACTGTTTTTT.

This clonotype was seen more than once but under ten times. The CDR3 here is CASLRGQNTEAFF. The CDR3 region has the DNA TGTGCCAGCCTAAGGGGGCAGAACACTGAAGCTTTCTTT. The chain combines TRBV6-2 or TRBV6-3 with TRBJ1-1, with 7 bases aligning to TRBD1. The CDR3 has 13 amino acids. With 8 bases clipped from V and 1 base from J, the junction kept 4 bases outside the gene matches. Germline CDR1 is MNHEY and CDR2 is SVGEGT.

This clonotype was seen a few times. The rearrangement joins TRBV28 to TRBJ1-1; TRBD1 is a possible D gene (5 bases). This CDR3 comprises 15 residues. Between the trimmed V and J ends, which lost 2 bases and 6 bases, there was a span of 16 bases. CDR1 is MDHEN and CDR2 is SYDVKM in the germline V gene. The CDR3 region has the DNA TGTGCCAGCAGTTTACGCGGGCAGGGTCGGGCTGAAGCTTTCTTT. Encoded protein: CASSLRGQGRAEAFF.

This clonotype occurred a few times. CDR3 nucleotide sequence: TGTGCCAGCAGCTCATCAGGTGGGGGGACCGCTGCATATAGCAATCAGCCCCAGCATTTT. Translated, it gives CASSSSGGGTAAYSNQPQHF. V is TRBV5-6 and J is TRBJ1-5; a possible D gene is TRBD1 (5 bases). CDR1 and CDR2 from the germline V gene are SGHDT and YYEEEE. The germline V and J ends were trimmed by 3 bases and 0 bases, with 25 bases remaining between them. The CDR3 runs to 20 residues.

This clonotype was recorded a few times. V is TRBV5-1 and J is TRBJ1-5; D not certain. Germline lookup yields CDR1 SGHRS and CDR2 YFSETQ. The CDR3 totals 15 residues. With 4 bases removed from V and 1 base from J, the gap between germline ends came to 12 bases. CDR3 coding DNA: TGCGCCAGCAGCCCGGGAGGTATAAGCAATCAGCCCCAGCATTTT. Its translation is CASSPGGISNQPQHF. The full variable domain, rest sourced from reference TRBV5-1 and TRBJ1-5, is KAGVTQTPRYLIKTRGQQVTLSCSPISGHRSVSWYQQTPGQGLQFLFEYFSETQRNKGNFPGRFSGRQFSNSRSEMNVSTLELGDSALYLCASSPGGISNQPQHFGDGTRLSIL.

This clonotype was observed many times. The chain uses TRBV12-3 or TRBV12-4 and TRBJ1-1; D gene unclear. The CDR3 runs 14 residues. Trimming removed 6 bases at V and 2 bases at J, with 13 bases between. The CDR3 sequence is CASRQQRRNTEAFF. In nucleotides, the CDR3 is TGTGCCAGCAGGCAACAGAGGAGAAACACTGAAGCTTTCTTT.

V and J are TRBV28 and TRBJ1-2, with TRBD1 identical over 10 bases. V was pared by 1 base and J by 8 bases, with 7 bases of the junction left unmatched. Germline assignment: CDR1 MDHEN and CDR2 SYDVKM. This CDR3 comprises 15 residues. The CDR3 nucleotides read TGTGCCAGCAGTTTATTGTGGGGACAGGGGTTCGGCTACACCTTC. Protein sequence: CASSLLWGQGFGYTF.

This clonotype has only a few counts. CDR3 sequence reads: CSARVPRTGTNEKLFF. The CDR3 nucleotides are TGCAGTGCTAGAGTACCCCGAACAGGGACCAATGAAAAACTGTTTTTT. The V and J genes are TRBV20-1 and TRBJ1-4; tentative D call: TRBD1 (6 bases). V was cut by 1 base and J by 5 bases, with 17 bases left in between. Per the germline V gene, CDR1 is DFQATT and CDR2 is SNEGSKA (reference sequence). This CDR3 contains 16 residues.